This T cell receptor (beta chain) was obtained from a study of blood T cell repertoires in COVID-19. Study-wide background: Collection of acute and convalescent COVID-19 samples took place in the United States, Italy and Spain. Nucleic acid was either cDNA or gDNA, and it came from T cells, B-cell-depleted T cells, or PBMCs.

The sample holds one count of this clone. Under the authors' procedure: The authors estimated nucleated cell counts from reference gene primer amplification. Generated by immunoSEQ multiplex PCR, the TCRdb table keeps only in-frame clones and is missing some. V, J and clone size are taken as reported in that table, and D and trimming were inferred from the DNA itself. The sample gives about 110,000 clones, approximately 82% of which show up once; approximately 15% is in the top ten. There are 16 residues in the CDR3. Germline V gives CDR1 SGDLS, CDR2 YYNGEE. V lost 0 bases, J lost 2 bases, and 11 bases lay in between.

The sample taken for sequencing was peripheral blood. This clonotype originated in a woman aged 80 or over with acute or convalescent COVID-19. This chain connects TRBV9 to TRBJ2-2; TRBD2 is a possible D gene (5 bases). CDR3 bases: TGTGCCAGCAGCGTAGGCGGGTTACAAAACACCGGGGAGCTGTTTTTT. Amino acid sequence: CASSVGGLQNTGELFF.